Listed below are T cell receptor beta chains from one sample, sequenced in a study of T cell responses to AZD1222 COVID-19 vaccine. Using immunoSEQ multiplex PCR, the repertoire was profiled, and TCRdb retains in-frame clones only, with some absent. This sample has 100,000 to 150,000 clones; about 92% occur once, and the top ten carry about 4.3%. The specimen was peripheral blood, collected on day 0 of MenACWY control vaccination. The source is an adult in good health. Both conserved end residues are part of each CDR3. The D gene is left open where the match is weak.

.,TRBV19,TRBJ2-3,TGTGCCAGTGAAAGGGGTAGCGGCCCCGCGGATACGCAGTATTTT,CASERGSGPADTQYF
.,TRBV2,TRBJ1-6,TGTGCCAGCAGTGCAAACTCTCAGGGATCACCCCTCCACTTT,CASSANSQGSPLHF
TRBD1,TRBV24-1,TRBJ2-1,TGTGCCACCAGTGATTTGCACGGACAGGGCCTCTACAATGAGCAGTTCTTC,CATSDLHGQGLYNEQFF
TRBD2,TRBV6-1,TRBJ2-1,TGTGCCAGCAGTGAATTCACTAGCGGGGGTAATGAGCAGTTCTTC,CASSEFTSGGNEQFF
.,TRBV4-1,TRBJ1-4,TGCGCCAGCAGCCAAGATTTGGGGTCACCTAATGAAAAACTGTTTTTT,CASSQDLGSPNEKLFF
.,TRBV7-7,TRBJ2-1,TGTGCCAGCAGCTTACCAACTAGGGGCCCCTACAATGAGCAGTTCTTC,CASSLPTRGPYNEQFF
.,TRBV5-4,TRBJ1-4,TGTGCCAGCAGCTTGGGGCGGGAAAAACTGTTTTTT,CASSLGREKLFF
.,TRBV3-1/TRBV3-2,TRBJ2-4,TGTGCCAGCAGCCAAGCGGGAGAAAACATTCAGTACTTC,CASSQAGENIQYF
.,TRBV5-1,TRBJ2-1,TGCGCCAGCAGCTCGGGTCCTTACAATGAGCAGTTCTTC,CASSSGPYNEQFF
.,TRBV2,TRBJ2-7,TGTGCCAGCAGTTTGCGGGGGCGCCTCTCCTACGAGCAGTACTTC,CASSLRGRLSYEQYF
.,TRBV30,TRBJ2-7,TGTGCCTGGACAGGGGAAGGACGCGAGCAGTACTTC,CAWTGEGREQYF
TRBD2,TRBV2,TRBJ2-1,TGTGCCAGCACTCTAGCGGCCCTCTCCTACAATGAGCAGTTCTTC,CASTLAALSYNEQFF
TRBD1,TRBV2,TRBJ2-1,TGTGCCAGCAGTGAGGGGACAGGGGGCTACCTCGACAATGAGCAGTTCTTC,CASSEGTGGYLDNEQFF
.,TRBV28,TRBJ2-3,TGTGCCAGCAGTTTGTTGGGGGGAACCACAGATACGCAGTATTTT,CASSLLGGTTDTQYF
.,TRBV27,TRBJ2-2,TGTGCCAGCAGTTTCCCGGGACTCCGACATCGCGAGCTGTTTTTT,CASSFPGLRHRELFF
.,TRBV11-2,TRBJ1-1,TGTGCCAGCAGCTTAGCTGTGACAGGACCGGAGACTGAAGCTTTCTTT,CASSLAVTGPETEAFF
.,TRBV12-2,TRBJ1-1,TGTGCAAGTCGCTTAGGAGTCGGGGTGGCTGAAGCTTTCTTT,CASRLGVGVAEAFF
TRBD1,TRBV27,TRBJ2-7,TGTGCCAGCAGTACGGGACAGTCCTACGAGCAGTACTTC,CASSTGQSYEQYF
TRBD1,TRBV7-3,TRBJ2-3,TGTGCCAGCAGCACAACCGGGACAGGGATAGATACGCAGTATTTT,CASSTTGTGIDTQYF
.,TRBV5-1,TRBJ2-7,TGCGCCAGCAGCTTGGCGCCAGGGGTAACCTACGAGCAGTACTTC,CASSLAPGVTYEQYF
TRBD1,TRBV19,TRBJ2-3,TGTGCCAGTAGTCTGGGGGCAGGGGGCAGTGGAACAGATACGCAGTATTTT,CASSLGAGGSGTDTQYF
.,TRBV18,TRBJ2-7,TGTGCCAGCTCACCCCCCACAGGCCCCTACGAGCAGTACTTC,CASSPPTGPYEQYF
TRBD2,TRBV4-1,TRBJ2-1,TGCGCCAGCAGCCAATGGCCGGGAGGAAACAATGAGCAGTTCTTC,CASSQWPGGNNEQFF
.,TRBV18,TRBJ2-3,TGTGCCAGCTCACCCGAGAGCACAGATACGCAGTATTTT,CASSPESTDTQYF
TRBD1,TRBV7-9,TRBJ1-6,TGTGCCAGCAGCTTAGGGACAGGTTATAATTCACCCCTCCACTTT,CASSLGTGYNSPLHF
.,TRBV6-6,TRBJ2-2,TGTGCCAGCAGCCGAACGCCGTACAGGGGAGGAGGCACCGGGGAGCTGTTTTTT,CASSRTPYRGGGTGELFF
.,TRBV2,TRBJ1-2,TGTGCCACCGGGACACACTATGGCTACACCTTC,CATGTHYGYTF
TRBD2,TRBV7-6,TRBJ2-1,TGTGCCAGCAGACCTACTAGCGGAGGGGCTCAGTTCTTC,CASRPTSGGAQFF
.,TRBV6-5,TRBJ1-4,TGTGCCAGCAGCCCCGGGGTAGGGCGAGGTGAAAAACTGTTTTTT,CASSPGVGRGEKLFF
TRBD1,TRBV20-1,TRBJ1-6,TGCAGTGCTAATGACAGGGGGGTCAATAATTCACCCCTCCACTTT,CSANDRGVNNSPLHF
TRBD1,TRBV6-5,TRBJ2-5,TGTGCCAGCAGTCCGAGTGAGGGGGCCTGGACCCAGTACTTC,CASSPSEGAWTQYF
TRBD2,TRBV30,TRBJ2-1,TGTGCCTACGGGACTAGCGGTAGGAATGAGCAGTTCTTC,CAYGTSGRNEQFF
TRBD2,TRBV9,TRBJ2-1,TGTGCCAGCAGCGCGGGACTAGCGGGAGAGAGCTACAATGAGCAGTTCTTC,CASSAGLAGESYNEQFF
.,TRBV12-3/TRBV12-4,TRBJ1-1,TGTGCCAGCAGTTTAAGGGCAGGGCCTGAAGCTTTCTTT,CASSLRAGPEAFF
.,TRBV5-4,TRBJ2-1,TGTGCCAGCAGCTTGCGGGGTGAGCAGTTCTTC,CASSLRGEQFF
.,TRBV6-5,TRBJ1-5,TGTGCCAGCGGGCCAAGCAATCAGCCCCAGCATTTT,CASGPSNQPQHF
.,TRBV6-5,TRBJ1-3,TGTGCCAGCAGTTCCGGGCGCTCTGGAAACACCATATATTTT,CASSSGRSGNTIYF